What follows is one T cell receptor (beta chain) and its context. These data are taken from a study of shared clonotypes between healthy human individuals. About the study: Each donor contributed plates that comprised three CD4 naive, three CD4 memory, two CD8 naive and one CD8 memory.

Sequencing used immunoSEQ multiplex PCR; TCRdb keeps in-frame clones, though not all of them. The data show approximately 1.9 million clones, just over 90% seen once. Naive CD8 cells, CD45RO-negative and positively selected for CCR7, excluded terminally differentiated effector memory CD45RA+ cells. Germline V lookup: CDR1 SEHNR, CDR2 FQNEAQ (reference sequence). Trimming took off 2 bases at V and 5 bases at J, with 7 bases between the two ends. The CDR3 is made up of 13 amino acids. The receptor was derived from a man younger than 30 in good health. Some clones in this sample may be carry-over from other donors' samples. The gene calls are TRBV7-9 and TRBJ1-5; unclear D gene. Sequencing used naive CD8+ T cells from PBMCs. CDR3 DNA sequence: TGTGCCAGCAGCTTAAAAGGGCATCAGCCCCAGCATTTT. Its translation is CASSLKGHQPQHF.